The text below deals with one T cell receptor beta chain. This entry is derived from a study of blood T cell repertoires in COVID-19. Study-level information: Sites in the United States, Italy and Spain provided acute and convalescent COVID-19 samples. T cells, B-cell-depleted T cells, or PBMCs provided the cDNA or gDNA that served as material.

The CDR3 extends over 16 amino acids. V was cut by 1 base and J by 5 bases, with 16 bases left in between. As originally analysed: By means of reference gene primer amplification, nucleated cell counts were estimated. The data were produced by immunoSEQ multiplex PCR, yet TCRdb's version contains in-frame clones alone and is incomplete. Clonal size and the V and J genes are those of that table, whereas D and trimming came from the DNA. This table has 130,000 to 150,000 clones, about 79% appearing once. The chain employs TRBV5-3 and TRBJ1-3; D gene uncertain. TRBV5-3 is treated as an ORF (open reading frame) with a function not yet certain. The specimen sequenced was peripheral blood. This sequence originates from a woman at least 80 years old with acute or convalescent COVID-19. The CDR3 reads CARSLYRNWARNTIYF. CDR3 DNA: TGTGCCAGAAGCTTGTACAGAAATTGGGCTAGAAACACCATATATTTT.